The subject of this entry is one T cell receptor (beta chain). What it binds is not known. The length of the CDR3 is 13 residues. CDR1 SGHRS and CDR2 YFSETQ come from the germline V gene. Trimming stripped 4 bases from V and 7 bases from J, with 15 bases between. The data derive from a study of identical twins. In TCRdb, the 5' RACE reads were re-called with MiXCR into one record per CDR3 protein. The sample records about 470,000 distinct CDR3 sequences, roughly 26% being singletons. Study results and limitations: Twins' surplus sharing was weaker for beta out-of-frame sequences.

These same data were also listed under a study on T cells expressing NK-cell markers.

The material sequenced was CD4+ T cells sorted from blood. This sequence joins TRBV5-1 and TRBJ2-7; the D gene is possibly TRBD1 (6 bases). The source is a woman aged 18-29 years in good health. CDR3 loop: CASSQTGSGEQYF. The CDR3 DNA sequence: TGCGCCAGCAGCCAGACAGGTTCGGGGGAGCAGTACTTC.